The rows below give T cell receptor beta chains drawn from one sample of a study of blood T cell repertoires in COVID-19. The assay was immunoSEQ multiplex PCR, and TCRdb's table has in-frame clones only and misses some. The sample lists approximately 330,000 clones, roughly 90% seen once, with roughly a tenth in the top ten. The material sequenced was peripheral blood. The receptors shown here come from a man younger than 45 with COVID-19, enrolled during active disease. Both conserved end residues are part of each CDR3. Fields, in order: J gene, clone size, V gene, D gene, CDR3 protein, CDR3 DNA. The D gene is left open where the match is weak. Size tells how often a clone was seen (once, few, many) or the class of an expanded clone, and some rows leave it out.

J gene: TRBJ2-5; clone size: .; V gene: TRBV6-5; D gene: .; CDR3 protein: CASSLKETQYF; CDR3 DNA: TGTGCCAGCAGCCTAAAAGAGACCCAGTACTTC
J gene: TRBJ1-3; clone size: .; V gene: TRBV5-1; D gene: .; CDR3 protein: CASSLGGAGNTIYF; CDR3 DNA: TGCGCCAGCAGCTTGGGAGGTGCCGGAAACACCATATATTTT
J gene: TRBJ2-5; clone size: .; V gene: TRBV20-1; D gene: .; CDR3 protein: CSASIGGAIVETQYF; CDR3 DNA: TGCAGTGCTAGTATTGGGGGCGCGATCGTAGAGACCCAGTACTTC
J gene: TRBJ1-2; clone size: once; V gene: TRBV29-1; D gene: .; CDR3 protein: CSVEDQAGDGYTF; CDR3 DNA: TGCAGCGTTGAAGATCAGGCAGGGGATGGCTACACCTTC
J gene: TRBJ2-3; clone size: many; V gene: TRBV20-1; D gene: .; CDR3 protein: CSALQGNTQYF; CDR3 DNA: TGCAGTGCTTTACAGGGTAATACGCAGTATTTT
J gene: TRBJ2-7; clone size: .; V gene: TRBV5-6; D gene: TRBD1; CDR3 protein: CASSWTGHEQYF; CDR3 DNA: TGTGCCAGCAGCTGGACAGGGCACGAGCAGTACTTC
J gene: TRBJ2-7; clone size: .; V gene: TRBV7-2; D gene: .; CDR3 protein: CASSPSTVSDEQYF; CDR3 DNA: TGTGCCAGCAGCCCCTCGACTGTTTCTGACGAGCAGTACTTC
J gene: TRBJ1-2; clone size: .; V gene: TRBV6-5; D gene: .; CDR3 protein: CASSFRDNYGYTF; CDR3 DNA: TGTGCCAGCAGTTTCAGGGATAACTATGGCTACACCTTC
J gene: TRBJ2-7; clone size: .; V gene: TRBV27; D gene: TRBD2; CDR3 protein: CASSLRGGRSSLGSYEQYF; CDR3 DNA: TGTGCCAGCAGTCTCCGGGGCGGGAGGAGTTCCCTGGGCTCCTACGAGCAGTACTTC
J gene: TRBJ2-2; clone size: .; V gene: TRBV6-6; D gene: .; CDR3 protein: CASSYGTVSTGELFF; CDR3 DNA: TGTGCCAGCAGTTACGGGACTGTAAGCACCGGGGAGCTGTTTTTT
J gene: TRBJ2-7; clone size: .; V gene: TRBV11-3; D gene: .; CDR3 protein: CASSSGGTDLYEQYF; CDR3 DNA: TGTGCCAGCAGCTCGGGGGGGACAGACCTCTACGAGCAGTACTTC
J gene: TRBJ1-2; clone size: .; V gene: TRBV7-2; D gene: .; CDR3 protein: CASSPRTVYTF; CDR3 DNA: TGTGCCAGCAGCCCCCGGACAGTCTACACCTTC
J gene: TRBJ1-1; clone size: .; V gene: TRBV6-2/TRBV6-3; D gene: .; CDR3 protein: CASSFPQANTEAFF; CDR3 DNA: TGTGCCAGCAGTTTCCCACAGGCAAACACTGAAGCTTTCTTT
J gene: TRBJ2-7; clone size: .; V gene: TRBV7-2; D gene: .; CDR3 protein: CASSAFGGSTYEQYF; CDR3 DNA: TGTGCCAGCAGCGCCTTTGGAGGGAGTACCTACGAGCAGTACTTC
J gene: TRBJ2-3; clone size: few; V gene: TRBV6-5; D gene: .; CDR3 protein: CASRYRGDTQYF; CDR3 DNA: TGTGCCAGCAGGTACCGAGGAGATACGCAGTATTTT
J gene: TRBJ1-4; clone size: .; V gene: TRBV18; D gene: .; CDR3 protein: CASSPPGGNEKLFF; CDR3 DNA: TGTGCCAGCTCACCTCCGGGAGGAAATGAAAAACTGTTTTTT
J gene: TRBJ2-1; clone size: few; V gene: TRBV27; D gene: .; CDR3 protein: CASSPHTGNEQFF; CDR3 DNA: TGTGCCAGCAGCCCCCACACAGGGAATGAGCAGTTCTTC
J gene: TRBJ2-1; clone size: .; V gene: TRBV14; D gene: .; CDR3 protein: CASSQEGVENEQFF; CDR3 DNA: TGTGCCAGCAGCCAAGAAGGGGTAGAAAATGAGCAGTTCTTC
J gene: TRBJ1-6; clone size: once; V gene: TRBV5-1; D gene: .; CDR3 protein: CASSIQSNSPLHF; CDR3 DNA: TGCGCCAGCAGCATTCAGTCTAATTCACCCCTCCACTTT
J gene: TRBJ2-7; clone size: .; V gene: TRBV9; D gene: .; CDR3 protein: CASSVGSGVNEQYF; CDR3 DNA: TGTGCCAGCAGCGTAGGGTCAGGTGTGAACGAGCAGTACTTC
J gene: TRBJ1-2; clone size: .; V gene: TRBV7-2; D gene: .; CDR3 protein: CASSPTPTTYGYTF; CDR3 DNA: TGTGCCAGCAGCCCCACCCCCACTACCTATGGCTACACCTTC
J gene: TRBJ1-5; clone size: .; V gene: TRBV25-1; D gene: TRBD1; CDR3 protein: CASKMRQGDLSNQPQHF; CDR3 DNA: TGTGCCAGCAAGATGCGACAGGGGGATCTAAGCAATCAGCCCCAGCATTTT
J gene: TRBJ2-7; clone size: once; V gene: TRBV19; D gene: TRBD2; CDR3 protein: CASSPPSGRGQREQYF; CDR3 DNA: TGTGCCAGTAGTCCACCTAGCGGGAGGGGACAAAGGGAGCAGTACTTC
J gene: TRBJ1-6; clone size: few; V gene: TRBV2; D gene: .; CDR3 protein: CASSPLGPPSSPLHF; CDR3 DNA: TGTGCCAGCAGCCCACTGGGCCCACCAAGTTCACCCCTCCACTTT
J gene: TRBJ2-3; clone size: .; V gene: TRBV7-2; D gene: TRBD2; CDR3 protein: CASRWTSGRGDTQYF; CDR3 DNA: TGTGCCAGCAGGTGGACTAGCGGGAGGGGAGATACGCAGTATTTT
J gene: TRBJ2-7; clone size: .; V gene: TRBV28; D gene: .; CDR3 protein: CASSLWGAAYEQYF; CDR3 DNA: TGTGCCAGCAGTTTATGGGGAGCCGCCTACGAGCAGTACTTC
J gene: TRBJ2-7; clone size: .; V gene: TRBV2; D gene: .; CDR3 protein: CASRETRDINYEQYF; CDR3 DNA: TGTGCCAGCAGGGAGACCCGGGACATCAACTACGAGCAGTACTTC
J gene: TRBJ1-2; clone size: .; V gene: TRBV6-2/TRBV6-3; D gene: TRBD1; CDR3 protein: CASSYSGQGAGGYTF; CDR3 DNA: TGTGCCAGCAGTTATTCCGGACAGGGTGCTGGAGGCTACACCTTC
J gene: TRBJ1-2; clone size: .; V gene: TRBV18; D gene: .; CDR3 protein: CASSRGTYAPDGYTF; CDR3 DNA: TGTGCCAGCTCGCGCGGGACGTACGCTCCTGATGGCTACACCTTC
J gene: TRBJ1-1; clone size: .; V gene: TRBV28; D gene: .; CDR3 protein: CASRRPGDWGTEAFF; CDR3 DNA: TGTGCCAGCCGCCGCCCCGGGGATTGGGGCACTGAAGCTTTCTTT
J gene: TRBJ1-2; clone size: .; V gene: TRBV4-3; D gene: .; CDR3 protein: CASSQEAALYGYTF; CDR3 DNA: TGCGCCAGCAGCCAAGAAGCGGCCCTCTATGGCTACACCTTC
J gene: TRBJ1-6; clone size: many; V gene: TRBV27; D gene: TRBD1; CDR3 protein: CASRMKSFHRGSPSPLHF; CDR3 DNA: TGTGCCAGCAGGATGAAATCATTTCACAGGGGCAGCCCTTCACCCCTCCACTTT
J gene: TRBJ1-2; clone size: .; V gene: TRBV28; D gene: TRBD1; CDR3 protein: CASSTRDRDNYGYTF; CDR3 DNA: TGTGCCAGCAGTACCCGGGACAGAGATAACTATGGCTACACCTTC
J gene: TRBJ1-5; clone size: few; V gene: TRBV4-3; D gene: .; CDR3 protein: CASSQAFSNQPQHF; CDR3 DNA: TGCGCCAGCAGCCAAGCTTTTAGCAATCAGCCCCAGCATTTT
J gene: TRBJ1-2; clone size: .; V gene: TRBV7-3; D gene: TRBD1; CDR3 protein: CASSSDRGYYGYTF; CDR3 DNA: TGTGCCAGCAGCTCCGACAGGGGGTACTATGGCTACACCTTC
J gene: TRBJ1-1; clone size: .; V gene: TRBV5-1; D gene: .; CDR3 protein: CASSSIRDNLLNTEAFF; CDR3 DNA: TGCGCCAGCAGCTCAATTCGGGACAACTTATTGAACACTGAAGCTTTCTTT
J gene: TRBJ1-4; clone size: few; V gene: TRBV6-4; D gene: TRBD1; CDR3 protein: CASSDTGQVAMFF; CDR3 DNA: TGTGCCAGCAGTGACACGGGACAGGTCGCCATGTTTTTT
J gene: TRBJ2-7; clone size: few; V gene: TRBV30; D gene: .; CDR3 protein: CAWSAGAYEQYF; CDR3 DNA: TGTGCCTGGAGTGCGGGAGCCTACGAGCAGTACTTC
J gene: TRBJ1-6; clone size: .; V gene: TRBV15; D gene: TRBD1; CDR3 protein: CATSRDRDRVSPLHF; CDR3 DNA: TGTGCCACCAGCAGAGATCGGGACAGGGTTTCACCCCTCCACTTT
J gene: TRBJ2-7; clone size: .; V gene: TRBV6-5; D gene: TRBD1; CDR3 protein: CASRPGTGTYEQYF; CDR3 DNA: TGTGCCAGCAGACCCGGGACAGGGACCTACGAGCAGTACTTC
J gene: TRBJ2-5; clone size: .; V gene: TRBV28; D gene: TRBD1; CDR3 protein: CASSSPPDTGGETQYF; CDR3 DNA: TGTGCCAGCAGTTCCCCACCTGACACAGGGGGGGAGACCCAGTACTTC
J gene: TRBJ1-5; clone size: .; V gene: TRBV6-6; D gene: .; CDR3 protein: CASSRDRNRQPQHF; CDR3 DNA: TGTGCCAGCAGCCGTGACAGGAATCGTCAGCCCCAGCATTTT
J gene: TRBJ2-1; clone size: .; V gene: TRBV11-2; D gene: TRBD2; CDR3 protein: CASSLAAGVYNEQFF; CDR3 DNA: TGTGCCAGCAGCTTAGCTGCGGGGGTTTACAATGAGCAGTTCTTC